These 9 T cell receptor beta chains came from one sample sequenced in a study of T cells in women clearing cervical HPV infection. Method: immunoSEQ multiplex PCR; TCRdb's copy keeps in-frame clones and lacks some. The sample has about 36,000 clones. The source material was blood buffy coat. These TCRs come from a woman aged 18 to 69 with a cervical HPV16 infection that either progressed to CIN3+ or cleared (not recorded which).

Comments on this clone: The read gets to within 3 residues of the CDR3 end, and the germline J gene fills in the rest. The rearrangement joins TRBV18 to TRBJ2-7; D is ambiguous. This CDR3 has 11 residues. Trimming removed 4 bases at V and 5 bases at J, with 6 bases between. CDR1 and CDR2 from the germline V gene are KGHSH and LQKENI. The CDR3 DNA, read in part, is TGTGCCAGCTCACTTTTAGACGAG. It translates to CASSLLDE. In full, the CDR3 is CASSLLDEQYF.

As concerns this clone: The CDR3 is cut off 3 residues early in the read; its end comes from the germline J gene. This chain joins TRBV20-1 and TRBJ2-7; 15 bases agree with TRBD2. This CDR3 is built from 14 residues. In germline, CDR1 is DFQATT, CDR2 SNEGSKA (reference sequence). The J segment lost 3 bases and the V segment lost 6 bases, leaving 3 bases of the junction unmatched. The CDR3 is CSAGLAGGDYEQYF. Partial CDR3 DNA: TGCAGTGCGGGACTAGCGGGGGGAGACTACGAG.

CDR3 amino acids: CASLSVTDTQYF. Incomplete CDR3 DNA: TGTGCCAGCTTATCGGTCACAGATACG. The rearrangement joins TRBV7-9 to TRBJ2-3; D gene unclear. The observed sequence ends 3 residues before the CDR3 terminus, with the missing tail filled in from the germline J gene. There are 12 residues in the CDR3. The germline CDR1 and CDR2 sequences are SEHNR and FQNEAQ (reference sequence). Deletions cut 8 bases from V and 2 bases from J, with 8 bases between.

In the case of this clone: The DNA ends 3 residues before the CDR3 does, and the rest of the CDR3 is filled in from the germline J gene. The V gene is TRBV7-2, the J gene TRBJ2-5; D is uncertain. Between the trimmed V and J ends, which lost 5 bases and 0 bases, there was a span of 13 bases. Germline values: CDR1 SGHTA, CDR2 FQGNSA. This CDR3 comprises 15 residues. The CDR3 is CASSRKRNYQETQYF. CDR3 DNA (partial): TGTGCCAGCAGCCGGAAGCGCAACTACCAAGAGACC.

Points on this clone: The read falls 3 residues short of the CDR3 end, and the missing part is taken from the germline J gene. This chain joins TRBV6-2 or TRBV6-3 and TRBJ2-5, with D possibly TRBD1 on 6 matching bases. Trimming removed 6 bases from V and 2 bases from J, with 16 bases in between. The CDR3 covers 15 residues. Germline V CDR1 and CDR2: MNHEY, SVGEGT. The CDR3 region is CASSLGDKLQETQYF. Partial CDR3 DNA: TGTGCCAGCAGCCTAGGGGACAAGCTACAAGAGACC.

A note on this clone: The read is 3 residues too short to cover the CDR3 end, so that end is filled in from the germline J gene. The rearrangement joins TRBV20-1 to TRBJ2-3; 13 bases match TRBD2. J lost 4 bases, V lost 5 bases, and 12 bases had no gene match. The CDR3 runs to 17 residues. Germline loops: CDR1 DFQATT, CDR2 SNEGSKA (reference sequence). The sequenced part of the CDR3 DNA is TGCAGTGCTCAAGCCCTCACTAGCGGGGGGGTCGCAGATACG. Residues: CSAQALTSGGVADT. The whole CDR3 sequence is CSAQALTSGGVADTQYF.

As concerns this clone: The read is 3 residues too short to cover the CDR3 end, so that end is filled in from the germline J gene. The rearrangement links TRBV28 to TRBJ1-1; D is uncertain. This CDR3 has 13 residues. The V end was cut by 2 bases, the J end by 1 base, with 5 bases between. Germline CDR1 MDHEN, CDR2 SYDVKM. The sequenced part of the CDR3 DNA is TGTGCCAGCAGTTTAATCAAGAACACTGAA. Translating it yields CASSLIKNTE. The full-length CDR3 reads as CASSLIKNTEAFF.

A note on this clone: The DNA ends 3 residues before the CDR3 does, and the rest of the CDR3 is filled in from the germline J gene. The chain couples TRBV7-9 to TRBJ1-1, with D possibly being TRBD1 (5 bases). Germline assignment: CDR1 SEHNR and CDR2 FQNEAQ (reference sequence). This CDR3 comprises 13 residues. The CDR3 reads CASSRDGGETAFF. The CDR3 DNA, read in part, is TGTGCCAGCAGCAGAGACGGGGGAGAGACC.

Judged by frequency, this clone is medium-sized (0.01 to 0.1%). The read falls 3 residues short of the CDR3 end, and the missing part is taken from the germline J gene. V gene TRBV10-3 combines with J gene TRBJ2-3; D perhaps matches TRBD2 (6 bases). CDR3 length: 15 residues. Trimming removed 8 bases from V and 6 bases from J, with 21 bases in between. The germline V gene has CDR1 ENHRY and CDR2 SYGVKD. This chain's CDR3 is CAIRGTHNSVDTQYF. The DNA read from the CDR3 is TGTGCCATCCGAGGGACTCATAACTCAGTGGATACG.